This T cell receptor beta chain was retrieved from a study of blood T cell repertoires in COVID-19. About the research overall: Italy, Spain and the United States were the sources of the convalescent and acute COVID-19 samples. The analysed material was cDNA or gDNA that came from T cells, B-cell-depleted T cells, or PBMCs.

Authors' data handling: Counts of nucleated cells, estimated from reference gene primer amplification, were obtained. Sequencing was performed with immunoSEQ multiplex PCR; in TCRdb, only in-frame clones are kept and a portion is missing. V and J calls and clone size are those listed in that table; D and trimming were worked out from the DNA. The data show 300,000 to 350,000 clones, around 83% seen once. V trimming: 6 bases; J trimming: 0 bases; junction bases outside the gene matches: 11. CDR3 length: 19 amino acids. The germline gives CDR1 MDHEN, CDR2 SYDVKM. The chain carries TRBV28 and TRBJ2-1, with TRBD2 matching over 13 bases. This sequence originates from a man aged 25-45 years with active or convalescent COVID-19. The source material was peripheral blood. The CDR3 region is CASRGGLAGPLGSYNEQFF. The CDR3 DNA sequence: TGTGCCAGCAGGGGGGGACTAGCGGGACCTCTGGGCTCCTACAATGAGCAGTTCTTC.